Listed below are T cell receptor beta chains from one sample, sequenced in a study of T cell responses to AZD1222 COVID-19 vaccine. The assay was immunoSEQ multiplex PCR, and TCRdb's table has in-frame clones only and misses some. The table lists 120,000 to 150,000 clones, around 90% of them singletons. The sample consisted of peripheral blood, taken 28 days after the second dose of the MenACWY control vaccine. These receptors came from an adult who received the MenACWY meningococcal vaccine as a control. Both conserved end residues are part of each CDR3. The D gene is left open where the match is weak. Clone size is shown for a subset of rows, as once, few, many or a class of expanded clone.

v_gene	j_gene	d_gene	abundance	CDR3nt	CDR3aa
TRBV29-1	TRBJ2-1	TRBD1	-	TGCAGCGTTGAGGAGGGACAGGGTAAAAAGCAGTTCTTC	CSVEEGQGKKQFF
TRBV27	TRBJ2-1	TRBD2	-	TGTGCCAGCAGGGGCTTCGCGGGAGGGCCTAGTGAGCAGTTCTTC	CASRGFAGGPSEQFF
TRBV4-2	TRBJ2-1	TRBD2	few	TGTGCCAGCAGCCCTAACGGACTAGCGGGAGGGGTGGATGAGCAGTTCTTC	CASSPNGLAGGVDEQFF
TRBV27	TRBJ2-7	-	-	TGTGCCAGCAGATTCGATCCAGGGTCTACCTACGAGCAGTACTTC	CASRFDPGSTYEQYF
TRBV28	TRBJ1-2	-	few	TGTGCCAGCAGTTATGGGGGATCGTCGAGTGGCTACACCTTC	CASSYGGSSSGYTF
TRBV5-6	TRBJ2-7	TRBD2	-	TGTGCCAGCAGGTCCGGGACTAGCGGGAGTTACGAGCAGTACTTC	CASRSGTSGSYEQYF
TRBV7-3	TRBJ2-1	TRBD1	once	TGTGCCAGCAGCCCAGTCCGGACAGGTGGATACAATGAGCAGTTCTTC	CASSPVRTGGYNEQFF
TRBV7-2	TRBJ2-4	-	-	TGTGCCAGCAGCTCGACCCGAGGCATTCAGTACTTC	CASSSTRGIQYF
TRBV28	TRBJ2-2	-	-	TGTGCCAGCAAACTTGGGACAACCGGGGTCACCGGGGAGCTGTTTTTT	CASKLGTTGVTGELFF
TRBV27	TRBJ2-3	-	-	TGTGCCAGCAGTTTAGGTTTCAGGCAGGGTCCGAATACGCAGTATTTT	CASSLGFRQGPNTQYF
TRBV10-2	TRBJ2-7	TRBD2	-	TGCGCCAGCAGCGGGACTAGTGGGGGGGCCTACGAGCAGTACTTC	CASSGTSGGAYEQYF
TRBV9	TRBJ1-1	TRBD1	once	TGTGCCAGCCAAGCTCTGGGACAGGGACCGTACGAAGCTTTCTTT	CASQALGQGPYEAFF
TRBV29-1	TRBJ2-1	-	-	TGCAGCGTTGCTAGGGCTTACAATGAGCAGTTCTTC	CSVARAYNEQFF
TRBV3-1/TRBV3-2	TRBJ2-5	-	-	TGTGCCAGCAGCCAATTCGGAGAGACCCAGTACTTC	CASSQFGETQYF
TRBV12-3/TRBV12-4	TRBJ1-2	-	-	TGTGCCAGCAGTCCCGGGGAGAGGTATGGCTACACCTTC	CASSPGERYGYTF
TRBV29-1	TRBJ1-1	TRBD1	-	TGCAGCGTTGGACAGGGTGGGACTGAAGCTTTCTTT	CSVGQGGTEAFF
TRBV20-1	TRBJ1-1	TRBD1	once	TGCAGTGCTAGTCCGGGACAGGGGGCGACTGAAGCTTTCTTT	CSASPGQGATEAFF
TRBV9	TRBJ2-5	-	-	TGTGCCAGCAGCGTAGGCCAGGGGCAGAGAGAGACCCAGTACTTC	CASSVGQGQRETQYF
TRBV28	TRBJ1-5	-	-	TGTGCCAGTAGAGGGGGGAGAGGGTTCCAGCATTTT	CASRGGRGFQHF
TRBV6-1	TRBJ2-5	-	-	TGTGCCAGCAGTGAAGTAACACAAGAGACCCAGTACTTC	CASSEVTQETQYF
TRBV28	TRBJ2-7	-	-	TGTGCCAGCAGTTTAACCGGGGCAGGAGTCTCCTACGAGCAGTACTTC	CASSLTGAGVSYEQYF
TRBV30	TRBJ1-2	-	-	TGTGCCTGGAGTGTTGGCTTGTTAGGCCGCGGCTACACCTTC	CAWSVGLLGRGYTF
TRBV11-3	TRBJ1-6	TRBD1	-	TGTGCCAGCAGCTTAGGCCCGGGACAGGGGGCGTTCTATTCACCCCTCCACTTT	CASSLGPGQGAFYSPLHF
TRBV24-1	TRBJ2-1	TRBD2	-	TGTGCCACCAGTGATGCGACTAGCGGGATACTCTACAATGAGCAGTTCTTC	CATSDATSGILYNEQFF
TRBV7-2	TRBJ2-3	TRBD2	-	TGTGCCAGCAGCTTAGGTTGGGGACTAGCGGGGGTGAACACAGATACGCAGTATTTT	CASSLGWGLAGVNTDTQYF
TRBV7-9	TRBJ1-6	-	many	TGTGCCAGCAGCCCTCCCCGGGAGTTCTATAATTCACCCCTCCACTTT	CASSPPREFYNSPLHF
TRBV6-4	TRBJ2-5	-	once	TGTGCCAGCAGTGAAGGGTCAGGGACGACGCCCCAGTACTTC	CASSEGSGTTPQYF
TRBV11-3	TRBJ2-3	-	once	TGTGCCAGCAGCCAGGGGGCGGGAGCAGATACGCAGTATTTT	CASSQGAGADTQYF
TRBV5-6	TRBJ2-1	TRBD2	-	TGTGCCAGCAGCGTGGGACTAGCGGGAGGGTACAATGAGCAGTTCTTC	CASSVGLAGGYNEQFF
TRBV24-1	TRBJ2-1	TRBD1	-	TGTGCCACCAGTGATCCCGGGACAGGGGGTTACAATGAGCAGTTCTTC	CATSDPGTGGYNEQFF
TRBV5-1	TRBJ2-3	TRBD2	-	TGCGCCAGCAGCTTGGCCCTAGCGGGTAGCACAGATACGCAGTATTTT	CASSLALAGSTDTQYF
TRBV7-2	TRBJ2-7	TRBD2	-	TGTGCCAGCAGCTTATACTTCGGCGGGAGTAGCGAGCAGTACTTC	CASSLYFGGSSEQYF
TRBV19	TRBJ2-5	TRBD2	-	TGTGCCAGTAGTTCCCGGACTAGCGGGAGTGGGCTCGTGAAGACCCAGTACTTC	CASSSRTSGSGLVKTQYF
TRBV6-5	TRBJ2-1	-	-	TGTGCCAGCAGTTACGGCACGCTCAAGGGCAATGAGCAGTTCTTC	CASSYGTLKGNEQFF
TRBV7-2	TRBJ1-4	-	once	TGTGCCAGCAGGAGGGGTTCGGCTAATGAAAAACTGTTTTTT	CASRRGSANEKLFF
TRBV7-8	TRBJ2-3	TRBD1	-	TGTGCCAGCAGACTACGACAGGGGCGTGCTGCAGATACGCAGTATTTT	CASRLRQGRAADTQYF
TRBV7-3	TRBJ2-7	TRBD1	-	TGTGCCAGCAGCCGCCAGGGGGCGCGGGGCGGCATCTCCTACGAGCAGTACTTC	CASSRQGARGGISYEQYF
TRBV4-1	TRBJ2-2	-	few	TGCGCCAGCAGCAGGGGGTCCAGCGGGATCACCGGGGAGCTGTTTTTT	CASSRGSSGITGELFF
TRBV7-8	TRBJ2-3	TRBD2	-	TGTGCCAGCAGCTCCCGACGACTAGCGGGGCACACAGATACGCAGTATTTT	CASSSRRLAGHTDTQYF
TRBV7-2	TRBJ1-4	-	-	TGTGCCAGCAGCTGGAATAGAGGGAATAATGAAAAACTGTTTTTT	CASSWNRGNNEKLFF
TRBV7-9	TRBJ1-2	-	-	TGTGCCAGCACCCCACCCCCGGGAAACTATGGCTACACCTTC	CASTPPPGNYGYTF
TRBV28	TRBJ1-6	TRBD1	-	TGTGCCAGCAGCCCCGGGACAGGGAATTCACCCCTCCACTTT	CASSPGTGNSPLHF
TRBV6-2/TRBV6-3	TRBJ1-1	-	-	TGTGCCAGCAGTTACTCTGTCACAGGGCCAACGCTCACTGAAGCTTTCTTT	CASSYSVTGPTLTEAFF
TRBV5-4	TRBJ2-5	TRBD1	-	TGTGCCAGCAGCTTGTCCGGGACAGAATCTCAAGAGACCCAGTACTTC	CASSLSGTESQETQYF